The count of the clone carrying this T cell receptor beta chain is one. Its antigen is still unknown. RNA was isolated and reverse transcribed to cDNA, the sequencing template. Profiled with immunoSEQ multiplex PCR; TCRdb holds only in-frame clones, not every one. The repertoire consists of roughly 140,000 clones, with about 51% occurring once and the leading ten covering about 1%. Punch biopsies of lesional scalp, plus peripheral blood, were taken from alopecia areata patients. This sample stems from a study of CD8+ T cells in alopecia areata. Study results and limitations: Against the mouse data, patients shared TCRs less clearly, possibly for HLA reasons. Higher clonality and more expanded CD8+ clones appeared in lesional than normal scalp. Scalp samples also yield sequences of resident alphabeta T cells from normal skin.

V lost 0 bases and J lost 4, with 12 bases in between. The V gene's germline CDR1 is SQVTM and CDR2 ANQGSEA. The CDR3 consists of 14 residues. The sequencing used CD4+ T cells sorted from blood, collected at week 0. This chain joins TRBV29-1 and TRBJ1-1; possible D gene TRBD1, 6 bases. This TCR was sampled from a human donor with alopecia areata. CDR3 loop: CSVEDGQGITEAFF. The DNA for the CDR3 is TGCAGCGTTGAAGACGGGCAGGGGATCACTGAAGCTTTCTTT.